This T cell receptor (beta chain) was retrieved from a study of blood T cells in healthy people across ages. Sample-barcoded 5' priming and a J-beta primer mix drove a second PCR of 7 to 11 cycles. TCRdb itself ran the 5' RACE reads through MiXCR, one entry per CDR3 protein. The profile shows 1,500,000 or so distinct CDR3 sequences, 40% to 45% of them singletons. CDR1 SGHVS and CDR2 FQNEAQ come from the germline V gene. V was clipped by 4 bases and J by 4 bases, with 13 bases between them. This CDR3 region has 15 residues. V is TRBV7-8 and J is TRBJ1-4, with D hard to call. Sequenced material: blood. The origin of this receptor is a young woman in good health. CDR3 nucleotide sequence: TGTGCCAGCAGCTCGAAGACAATGCGTAATGAAAAACTGTTTTTT. Amino acids: CASSSKTMRNEKLFF.